This T cell receptor (beta chain) was documented in a study of blood T cell repertoires in COVID-19. Study in general: COVID-19 samples from acute and convalescent phases originated in the United States, Italy and Spain. PBMCs, B-cell-depleted T cells, or T cells provided the cDNA or gDNA that made up the material.

This CDR3 contains 14 residues. Between the trimmed V and J ends, which lost 4 bases and 3 bases, there was a span of 10 bases. Germline CDR1 MGHRA, CDR2 YSYEKL. Sequenced by immunoSEQ multiplex PCR; TCRdb stores in-frame clones only, minus some. Of under 250,000 clones in the sample, roughly 80% are singletons; the top ten hold about 4.5%. V and J are TRBV4-1 and TRBJ1-5; possibly TRBD1 for D (5 bases). The sample comprised peripheral blood. This sequence originates from a woman aged 70-85 years with acute or convalescent COVID-19. The CDR3 sequence is CASSLSGNNQPQHF. CDR3 coding DNA: TGCGCCAGCAGCCTTTCAGGGAACAATCAGCCCCAGCATTTT.